This T cell receptor beta chain appears in the sequencing data of a study of radiation and T cells in renal cell carcinoma (dated by TCRdb to the early 2020s). Turning to the overall study: A total of some 51 samples underwent TCR beta sequencing, made up of some 26 tumors and around 27 peripheral blood samples. The last blood draw occurred 4 weeks after radiation, at the same time as nephrectomy. Across all 50 or so samples, under 5,000,000 unique CDR3 nucleotide sequences, encoding 2 million to 3 million unique CDR3 amino acid sequences, were identified.

This clone was seen just once. Its specific antigen is unknown. No clone much larger than this one lies a single base away; base qualities are absent. Results the study describes overall, beyond this receptor: The single-armed trial design could not address effects of radiation dose or scheduling on the TCR repertoire. An increase in top tumor clonotypes in blood was observed from baseline to 2 weeks post-radiation, followed by contraction by 4 weeks, which was taken to suggest transient expansion of tumor-resident clones. Because pretreatment tumor biopsies were not available, the baseline intratumoral presence of clonotypes could not be determined. Changes in the blood repertoire were not tracked past 4 weeks after treatment.

Via the germline V gene, CDR1 is SGHAT and CDR2 FQNNGV. Trimming costs V 4 bases and J 0 bases, and their ends lie 7 bases apart. Including the terminal cysteine and phenylalanine, the CDR3 comprises 14 residues. Only the CDR3 portion is preserved as DNA: 42 bases, with reading frame beginning at the first base. TCR beta libraries were generated from genomic DNA with the immunoSEQ kit, following the manufacturer's recommendations. To prepare the libraries, a first multiplex PCR with proprietary primers was run, followed by a second PCR that added unique barcodes, and a bead cleanup was done after each round. Each sample batch included a kit-provided positive control reaction and a negative control reaction. The final libraries were assessed on an Agilent 4200 TapeStation D1000 ScreenTape, pooled by volume, and quantified by qPCR. Sequencing was performed on an Illumina NextSeq500 using a MidOutput 150-cycle cartridge, with 156 Read1 cycles, 15 Index1 cycles, and the kit custom primers. The pooled library was loaded at about 1 pM, with a roughly 20% PhiX control spiked in. The study's own analysis went as follows. Vendor-processed data were analyzed in R, and a clonotype was defined as all T cells sharing the same CDR3 nucleotide sequence. For clone abundance analyses, frequencies were normalized to the 10,000 most abundant clones in each sample. Public T cell clones, averaging fewer than five per sample, were removed before analysis. Tumor-enriched clonotypes and baseline blood-enriched clonotypes were defined as those with an abundance difference of at least 32-fold between compartments. A beta-binomial differential abundance model was used to identify clonotypes that expanded or contracted between blood time points. Tumor-blood repertoire similarity was measured with the Baroni-Urbani and Buser coefficient, and groups were compared using two-tailed Wilcoxon tests in R. Not all clones reach the TCRdb copy of this immuneACCESS table, which keeps in-frame sequences only. Checked studies attribute under half of the gap to unresolved V genes and leave the rest unexplained. From that table come the V and J calls and clone size; the DNA was used to work out D and trimming. Here the sample has 97,000 or so clones; roughly 82% occur a single time. The ten biggest clones cover approximately 7.8% of the sample.

The sample's time point, from its label and the paper: blood 4 weeks post-SBRT, at nephrectomy. Explained via the paper, the treatment or condition label denotes: 15 Gy SBRT to primary tumor, nephrectomy 4 weeks later. The samples were drawn from a clinical trial, where primary renal cell carcinomas were treated with 15 Gy of stereotactic body radiation therapy and then removed by nephrectomy 4 weeks afterward. To follow tumor-enriched clonotypes, peripheral blood was collected serially from radiation-treated patients at baseline and again at 2 weeks and 4 weeks after SBRT. All patients had renal cell carcinoma with clear cell pathology. The QIAamp DNA Blood Mini Kit (Qiagen) was used to prepare genomic DNA for TCR sequencing. The analyses included only samples that passed all quality control checks.

The sequence was collected from a man in his sixties with renal cell carcinoma. This specimen was blood, taken from a patient whose treatment included radiotherapy and nephrectomy. The rearrangement combines TRBV11-2 with TRBJ2-1; no D gene is confidently identified. The CDR3 region has the sequence CASSSRLSYNEQFF. The sequenced DNA is TGTGCCAGCAGCTCCCGCCTCTCCTACAATGAGCAGTTCTTC.